This is a list of T cell receptor beta chains from one sample in a study of blood T cell repertoires in COVID-19. The protocol was immunoSEQ multiplex PCR, while the TCRdb copy is restricted to in-frame clones and leaves out a portion. This sample has 450,000 or so clones, with over 85% found just once. Sample: peripheral blood. The receptors stem from a man younger than 35 with COVID-19, enrolled during active disease. Both conserved end residues are part of each CDR3. Each record gives: J gene, V gene, D gene, clone size, CDR3 DNA, CDR3 protein. The D gene is left open where the match is weak. Size tells how often a clone was seen (once, few, many) or the class of an expanded clone, and some rows leave it out.

>TRBJ2-2|TRBV7-9|NA|NA
TGTGCCAGCAGCCCCCCCAGCGGAGACACCGGGGAGCTGTTTTTT
CASSPPSGDTGELFF
>TRBJ1-5|TRBV9|NA|NA
TGTGCCAGCAGCGTAGGAGGCGAGATAAATCAGCCCCAGCATTTT
CASSVGGEINQPQHF
>TRBJ2-3|TRBV6-5|NA|NA
TGTGCCAGCAGTTACAGGGAGAGTGCCGGCACAGATACGCAGTATTTT
CASSYRESAGTDTQYF
>TRBJ2-7|TRBV2|TRBD2|few
TGTGCCAGCAAGAGCGGGAGGGGTACCTACGAGCAGTACTTC
CASKSGRGTYEQYF
>TRBJ2-7|TRBV9|TRBD1|NA
TGTGCCAGCAGCGGGGGACAGGGGCGCGAGCAGTACTTC
CASSGGQGREQYF
>TRBJ1-3|TRBV29-1|NA|NA
TGCAGCGTTGCTGGGGGACTTGGAAACACCATATATTTT
CSVAGGLGNTIYF
>TRBJ2-5|TRBV7-9|TRBD1|NA
TGTGCCAGCAGCACTTGGACAGGGGAGGAGACCCAGTACTTC
CASSTWTGEETQYF
>TRBJ1-2|TRBV6-5|NA|NA
TGTGCCAGTCCTCGGGAGGGGGAGGTGTCTGGCTACACCTTC
CASPREGEVSGYTF
>TRBJ1-5|TRBV5-6|TRBD1|once
TGTGCCAGCAGCTCCAGACAGGGGAATCAGCCCCAGCATTTT
CASSSRQGNQPQHF
>TRBJ2-7|TRBV30|NA|NA
TGTGCCTGGAACCGGCAACGGGAAGAGCAGTACTTC
CAWNRQREEQYF
>TRBJ2-1|TRBV7-3|NA|NA
TGTGCCAGCAGCTATAGGACAGTCTACGATGAGCAGTTCTTC
CASSYRTVYDEQFF
>TRBJ2-7|TRBV12-3/TRBV12-4|NA|once
TGTGCCAGCAGTTTAGAAGGACTAACGCAGTACTTC
CASSLEGLTQYF
>TRBJ2-3|TRBV10-1|NA|NA
TGCGCCAGCAGACTAGCTCCCACAGATACGCAGTATTTT
CASRLAPTDTQYF
>TRBJ1-1|TRBV5-6|NA|NA
TGTGCCAGCAGCTGGTTTGAGGGAGGTGGTGAAGCTTTCTTT
CASSWFEGGGEAFF
>TRBJ2-5|TRBV11-2|TRBD2|NA
TGTGCCAGCAGCTTAGAAGTAGCGGGGGGGCGGAAGACCCAGTACTTC
CASSLEVAGGRKTQYF
>TRBJ2-5|TRBV19|NA|NA
TGTGCCAGTCAATCAACAGGCCAACAAGAGACCCAGTACTTC
CASQSTGQQETQYF
>TRBJ1-5|TRBV19|NA|NA
TGTGCCAGTAGTATAGTGGCGGGACCCCAGCATTTT
CASSIVAGPQHF
>TRBJ1-2|TRBV19|TRBD1|NA
TGTGCCAGTAGCGGGGGAGGACAGGGAAACTATGGCTACACCTTC
CASSGGGQGNYGYTF
>TRBJ2-3|TRBV30|NA|NA
TGTGCCTGGTCGGGCGGGACCACTCCAGATACGCAGTATTTT
CAWSGGTTPDTQYF
>TRBJ2-5|TRBV3-1/TRBV3-2|TRBD2|NA
TGTGCCAGCAGCCACCCAGGGACTAGCGGGAAGACCCAGTACTTC
CASSHPGTSGKTQYF
>TRBJ2-1|TRBV11-3|NA|NA
TGTGCCAGCAGCTTAGTGAACAGTGAGCAGTTCTTC
CASSLVNSEQFF
>TRBJ1-5|TRBV19|TRBD1|NA
TGTGCCAGTAGTATTCGACAGGGGACGGGCAATCAGCCCCAGCATTTT
CASSIRQGTGNQPQHF
>TRBJ1-5|TRBV23-1|NA|NA
TGCGCCAGCAGTCAATCTACGGGGGATTATAGCAATCAGCCCCAGCATTTT
CASSQSTGDYSNQPQHF
>TRBJ2-1|TRBV21-1|NA|NA
TGTGCCAGCAGCATCCAAAAGCCGGGACTAGGTGTTTACAATGAGCAGTTCTTC
CASSIQKPGLGVYNEQFF